What follows are 26 T cell receptor beta chains derived from one specimen sequenced in a study of blood T cell repertoires in COVID-19. Clones were read by immunoSEQ multiplex PCR, and TCRdb kept only the in-frame ones, dropping some. The sample has more than 65,000 clones; around 87% are singletons. What was sequenced was peripheral blood. The source is a man aged 50 to 59 with active COVID-19.

The chain carries TRBV28 and TRBJ2-3; D call uncertain. The CDR3 is 12 amino acids. Germline CDR1 is MDHEN and CDR2 is SYDVKM. Trimming left V 6 bases short and J 2 bases short, with 6 bases between. CDR3 bases: TGTGCCAGCAGCTACCTCACAGATACGCAGTATTTT. Its protein product is CASSYLTDTQYF.

With regard to this clone: A read error may account for a junction end that differs from germline. The V and J genes are TRBV28 and TRBJ2-7, with TRBD1 identical over 12 bases. The CDR3 is 13 residues long. Germline V lookup: CDR1 MDHEN, CDR2 SYDVKM. CDR3 sequence: CASGTGGNLYLLF. The CDR3 nucleotides read TGTGCCAGTGGGACAGGGGGCAATCTTTACCTATTGTTC.

J is TRBJ2-1 and V is TRBV6-5; the match to TRBD2 covers 14 bases. The trim removed 6 bases at V and 7 bases at J, leaving 5 bases unmatched. The CDR3 extends over 15 amino acids. Germline V gene lookup returns CDR1 MNHEY and CDR2 SVGAGI. CDR3 DNA: TGTGCCAGCAGGCCCGGGACTAGCGGGAGAAATGAGCAGTTCTTC. As protein: CASRPGTSGRNEQFF.

The rearrangement joins TRBV9 to TRBJ1-2; 8 positions match TRBD1. The CDR3 covers 15 residues. CDR1 is SGDLS and CDR2 is YYNGEE in the germline V gene. The ends lost 4 bases at V and 2 bases at J; junction bases unmatched: 7. CDR3 coding DNA: TGTGCCAGCAGCCTAACGGACAGGGTAAACTATGGCTACACCTTC. It specifies CASSLTDRVNYGYTF.

V and J are TRBV24-1 and TRBJ1-2; D not certain. There are 16 residues in the CDR3. The V gene's germline CDR1 is KGHDR and CDR2 SFDVKD. The V and J ends lost 5 bases and 6 bases respectively, with 21 bases between them. CDR3 sequence (DNA): TGTGCCACCAGTGGTACTCCAGACAAACGAGCCGATGGCTACACCTTC. Translation: CATSGTPDKRADGYTF.

The chain recombines TRBV2 with TRBJ2-1; D is unresolved. V lost 5 bases to trimming and J lost 10 bases, with 12 bases between them. This CDR3 has 12 residues. CDR1 and CDR2 (germline): SNHLY, FYNNEI. The CDR3: CASSLGPTEQFF. In nucleotides, the CDR3 is TGTGCCAGCAGTCTAGGCCCAACAGAGCAGTTCTTC.

The chain carries TRBV7-9 and TRBJ2-1, with D possibly matching TRBD2 (6 bases). Germline CDR1 SEHNR, CDR2 FQNEAQ (reference sequence). The CDR3 covers 15 residues. The V end was cut by 5 bases, the J end by 5 bases, with 16 bases between. CDR3 amino acids: CASSQRGGANNEQFF. The DNA for the CDR3 is TGTGCCAGCAGCCAGAGGGGCGGGGCCAACAATGAGCAGTTCTTC.

This chain connects TRBV7-2 to TRBJ1-1; the match to TRBD1 covers 10 bases. Looked up from germline, CDR1 is SGHTA and CDR2 is FQGNSA. Unmatched junction bases numbered 4, after V lost 3 bases and J lost 3 bases. The CDR3 extends over 15 amino acids. As DNA, the CDR3 is TGTGCCAGCAGCTTGGGACAGGGGAGGCACACTGAAGCTTTCTTT. It yields the protein CASSLGQGRHTEAFF.

The chain carries TRBV4-2 and TRBJ2-1, with a tentative D call TRBD2 (6 bases). Trimming took 0 bases from V and 4 from J, leaving 13 bases between them. The CDR3 is 16 amino acids. Germline V gene lookup returns CDR1 LGHNA and CDR2 YNFKEQ. DNA for the CDR3: TGTGCCAGCAGCCAAGATACCAGTGGGACTTACAATGAGCAGTTCTTC. This gives the protein CASSQDTSGTYNEQFF.

The chain's CDR3 is CSPTGDGYTF. The CDR3 DNA is TGCAGCCCCACAGGGGATGGCTACACCTTC. The rearrangement uses TRBV29-1 and TRBJ1-2; the match to TRBD1 covers 7 bases. Germline V gene lookup returns CDR1 SQVTM and CDR2 ANQGSEA. Unmatched junction bases numbered 3, after V lost 8 bases and J lost 6 bases. CDR3 length equals 10 residues.

The rearrangement links TRBV6-6 to TRBJ2-3, with D possibly TRBD2 on 5 matching bases. The CDR3 has 13 amino acids. With 0 bases removed from V and 5 bases from J, the gap between germline ends came to 6 bases. Germline assignment: CDR1 MNHNY and CDR2 SVGAGI (reference sequence). The CDR3 spells CASSYSREDTQYF. The CDR3 coding sequence is TGTGCCAGCAGTTACTCGAGGGAAGATACGCAGTATTTT.

This chain uses TRBV7-9 with TRBJ2-7, with TRBD1 identical over 10 bases. The CDR3 spans 13 residues. Trimming took 5 bases from V and 7 from J; bases not matched to a gene: 5. The germline V gene has CDR1 SEHNR and CDR2 FQNEAQ (reference sequence). CDR3 bases: TGTGCCAGCAGCGGGGGACAGGGGAGGGAGCAGTACTTC. Protein product: CASSGGQGREQYF.

The chain joins TRBV6-5 to TRBJ2-7; 11 nucleotides line up with TRBD2. The CDR3 totals 15 residues. From germline, CDR1 is MNHEY and CDR2 SVGAGI. Germline trimming cut 5 bases from V and 2 bases from J; bases unmatched to any gene: 5. CDR3 sequence reads: CASSNGLAGPYEQYF. CDR3 in DNA: TGTGCCAGCAGTAACGGACTAGCGGGCCCCTACGAGCAGTACTTC.

J is TRBJ2-1 and V is TRBV24-1, with a possible D match to TRBD2 (6 bases). Germline assignment: CDR1 KGHDR and CDR2 SFDVKD. With 0 bases removed from V and 8 bases from J, the gap between germline ends came to 19 bases. The CDR3 covers 17 residues. Here the CDR3 reads CATSDLPGRDQGDEQFF. The CDR3 DNA follows: TGTGCCACCAGTGATTTGCCTGGGCGGGACCAAGGCGATGAGCAGTTCTTC.

The chain combines TRBV28 with TRBJ1-6; weak D call: TRBD1 (5 bases). Germline V gene lookup returns CDR1 MDHEN and CDR2 SYDVKM. The CDR3 length is 14 residues. Trimming stripped 2 bases from V and 10 bases from J, with 12 bases between. Here the CDR3 DNA reads TGTGCCAGCAGTTTAGGAAGGGGCGGATCACCCCTCCACTTT. This sequence encodes CASSLGRGGSPLHF.

This CDR3 is CASSIAAGTEAFF. CDR3 bases: TGTGCCAGTAGTATTGCAGCAGGGACTGAAGCTTTCTTT. V gene TRBV19 combines with J gene TRBJ1-1; the D gene is possibly TRBD1 (5 bases). The CDR3 is made up of 13 amino acids. In germline, CDR1 is LNHDA, CDR2 SQIVND (reference sequence). V was shortened by 3 bases and J by 5 bases, with 10 bases between the two germline ends.

By sample share, this clone is medium-sized. The gene calls are TRBV28 and TRBJ2-1, with TRBD2 matching over 7 bases. CDR3 length equals 17 residues. V gave up 3 bases and J gave up 1 base; unmatched junction bases: 9. CDR1 is MDHEN and CDR2 is SYDVKM in the germline V gene. The CDR3, as DNA: TGTGCCAGCAGTTTCCCCCGGCTAGCGGATTCCTACAATGAGCAGTTCTTC. Amino acids: CASSFPRLADSYNEQFF.

The chain combines TRBV14 with TRBJ2-2; D gene unclear. The CDR3 spans 12 residues. V lost 1 base to trimming and J lost 6 bases, with 3 bases between them. Germline V CDR1 and CDR2: SGHDN, FVKESK. CDR3 amino acids: CASSQVSGELFF. The CDR3 DNA sequence: TGTGCCAGCAGCCAAGTATCCGGGGAGCTGTTTTTT.

The table lists this clone with a count of one. The gene calls are TRBV3-1 (or the pseudogene TRBV3-2) and TRBJ1-1; D remains ambiguous. Trimming pared 0 bases from V and 6 bases from J, leaving 23 bases between. This CDR3 has 18 residues. Germline lookup yields CDR1 LGHDT and CDR2 YNNKEL (reference sequence). The CDR3 protein is CASSQELEGPGGRSEAFF. The CDR3 coding sequence is TGTGCCAGCAGCCAAGAACTTGAAGGGCCAGGTGGGAGATCTGAAGCTTTCTTT.

V is TRBV21-1 and J is TRBJ2-7; the table's D call, TRBD1, has no DNA check behind it. TRBV21-1 is described as a pseudogene. This CDR3 comprises 18 residues. The CDR3 is CASTNGWTGGILYAEQYF. Here the CDR3 DNA reads TGTGCCAGCACCAATGGTTGGACAGGGGGTATTCTCTACGCCGAGCAGTACTTC.

The chain employs TRBV6-2 or TRBV6-3 and TRBJ2-7; the match to TRBD1 covers 9 bases. CDR3 length equals 18 residues. Losses at the gene ends were 6 bases for V and 6 bases for J; bases not matched to a gene: 21. CDR1 MNHEY and CDR2 SVGEGT come from the germline V gene. The DNA for the CDR3 is TGTGCCAGCAGCCCTCACGACGGGACAGGGAGTCGATACTCCGAGCAGTACTTC. Protein product: CASSPHDGTGSRYSEQYF.

The chain employs TRBV3-1 (or the pseudogene TRBV3-2) and TRBJ2-7, with D maybe TRBD1 (6 bases). Germline values: CDR1 LGHDT, CDR2 YNNKEL (reference sequence). V was trimmed by 2 bases and J by 0 bases, leaving 8 bases between them. The CDR3 has 14 amino acids. Written as DNA, the CDR3 is TGTGCCAGCAGCCAAATACAGGGCTCCTACGAGCAGTACTTC. Amino acids: CASSQIQGSYEQYF.

This clone came up once. The J gene is TRBJ2-3, the V gene TRBV7-2; tentative D call: TRBD2 (5 bases). CDR1 is SGHTA and CDR2 is FQGNSA in the germline V gene. Trimming removed 5 bases at V and 3 bases at J, with 15 bases between. The CDR3 covers 15 residues. The CDR3 nucleotides are TGTGCCAGCAGCCCCCGGGCGGGTGAGACAGATACGCAGTATTTT. Protein product: CASSPRAGETDTQYF.

V and J are TRBV25-1 and TRBJ2-3; D might be TRBD2 (6 bases). This CDR3 spans 14 amino acids. V was pared by 1 base and J by 5 bases, with 10 bases between. The germline gives CDR1 MGHDK, CDR2 SYGVNS. CDR3 DNA sequence: TGTGCCAGCAGTGAATTCAACGGGGGAGATACGCAGTATTTT. Protein sequence: CASSEFNGGDTQYF. Based on the CDR3 plus reference TRBV25-1 and TRBJ2-3, the full variable domain is EADIYQTPRYLVIGTGKKITLECSQTMGHDKMYWYQQDPGMELHLIHYSYGVNSTEKGDLSSESTVSRIRTEHFPLTLESARPSHTSQYLCASSEFNGGDTQYFGPGTRLTVL.

This chain links TRBV30 with TRBJ2-7, with 10 positions matching TRBD2. Germline V gives CDR1 GTSNPN, CDR2 SVGIG (reference sequence). V was pared by 1 base and J by 1 base, with 7 bases of the junction left unmatched. The CDR3 is 16 residues long. The CDR3 protein is CAWSGGLAGVSYEQYF. The CDR3 nucleotides are TGTGCCTGGAGTGGGGGGCTAGCGGGAGTGTCCTACGAGCAGTACTTC.

The CDR3 region has the DNA TGTGCCACCAGTGATCGACACAACACTGAAGCTTTCTTT. It encodes CATSDRHNTEAFF. This chain connects TRBV24-1 to TRBJ1-1; D gene unclear. The ends were cut back, 3 bases at V and 2 bases at J, with 6 bases in the middle. CDR1 KGHDR and CDR2 SFDVKD come from the germline V gene. The CDR3 loop spans 13 amino acids.